This entry lists 5 T cell receptor beta chains sequenced from one sample in a study of shared clonotypes between healthy human individuals. Assay used: immunoSEQ multiplex PCR; TCRdb lists only in-frame clones, some missing. The sample includes 1.6 million or so clones, around 95% of them seen just once. Input material: naive CD4+ T cells sorted from blood. As to subset: CD45RA+ positively selected. These receptors were obtained from a man under 40 in good health.

This rearrangement joins TRBV18 to TRBJ2-7, with D possibly being TRBD1 (5 bases). In germline, CDR1 is KGHSH, CDR2 LQKENI. V was pared by 4 bases and J by 1 base, with 11 bases between. CDR3 length: 14 residues. CDR3 in DNA: TGTGCCAGCTCACAAAAAAGGGGTTCCTACGAGCAGTACTTC. Translation: CASSQKRGSYEQYF.

V usage is TRBV19 and J usage is TRBJ2-7, with TRBD1 identical over 8 bases. This CDR3 region has 14 residues. Germline lookup yields CDR1 LNHDA and CDR2 SQIVND (reference sequence). J gave up 5 bases and V 6 bases, and 9 bases lay outside the gene matches. In nucleotides, the CDR3 is TGTGCCAGTAGGGACAGGGTCCAATTGAACGAGCAGTACTTC. Protein product: CASRDRVQLNEQYF.

This chain's CDR3 is CASSFSLAGDHNEQFF. CDR3 DNA: TGTGCCAGCAGTTTTTCACTAGCGGGAGACCACAATGAGCAGTTCTTC. The V call is TRBV6-6, the J call TRBJ2-1; TRBD2 matches at 11 bases. CDR1 is MNHNY, CDR2 SVGAGI, per germline (reference sequence). The CDR3 spans 16 residues. The V and J ends lost 4 bases and 5 bases, in that order; junction bases with no gene match: 7.

CDR3: CASSPGGLPGETQYF. The CDR3 DNA is TGTGCCAGCTCACCGGGGGGACTCCCCGGGGAGACCCAGTACTTC. The chain links TRBV18 to TRBJ2-5; a weak D match, TRBD2 (6 bases). Trimming stripped 3 bases from V and 5 bases from J, with 16 bases between. The CDR3 contains 15 residues. Looked up from germline, CDR1 is KGHSH and CDR2 is LQKENI.

The V call is TRBV19, the J call TRBJ2-7, with D uncertain. This CDR3 contains 12 residues. V lost 5 bases to trimming and J lost 6 bases, with 11 bases between them. The germline CDR1 and CDR2 sequences are LNHDA and SQIVND (reference sequence). CDR3 nucleotide sequence: TGTGCCAGTAGTCTCCCCTTGGGCGAGCAGTACTTC. The encoded protein is CASSLPLGEQYF.